The sequence of this TCR beta chain was determined in a study of cytomegalovirus exposure and HLA in healthy donors. Overall study context: As released early, the data held roughly 85 million unique TCRs from HLA-typed donors. Findings and caveats of the study: In a later analysis, HLA-C alleles had the fewest associated TCRs, DRB1 alleles the most. Other equally common chains were less clonally expanded than HLA-associated TCR beta chains, a later analysis showed.

The PCR made use of 60 Vbeta and 13 Jbeta primers. Assay: immunoSEQ multiplex PCR; the TCRdb copy retains only in-frame clones and omits some. The profile shows around 130,000 clones, about four fifths of them singletons. The V end lost 7 bases, the J end lost 1 base, and 19 bases lay between the germline ends. The CDR3 runs 17 residues. CDR1 is LNHDA, CDR2 SQIVND, per germline (reference sequence). This clone was picked up a small number of times. Its antigen is still unknown. The chain uses TRBV19 and TRBJ1-4; D unresolved. This TCR was sampled from a man aged 25-40 years in good health and CMV-seronegative. The sample taken for sequencing was PBMCs. For the CDR3, the DNA is TGTGCCAGTACCTCAAAGCTGGCAGGCAGAACTAATGAAAAACTGTTTTTT. Translating it yields CASTSKLAGRTNEKLFF.